Presented here are 7 T cell receptor beta chains from one specimen sequenced in a study of Tregs in tolerant kidney transplant recipients (dated by TCRdb to the late 2010s). The time point label, read with the paper, signifies: blood sample drawn before combined kidney and bone marrow transplant. The library came from the immunoSEQ multiplex PCR assay. TCRdb retrieved this table from immuneACCESS and kept in-frame rearrangements only. Not all clones are present; in checked studies, unresolved V genes account for under half, and no reason is known for the remainder. The sample table shows roughly 80,000 clones, and more than 95% are seen once. Clones ranked in the top ten supply around 0.5% of the sample. The sequencing used CD4+ T cells from blood, collected before the transplant. The receptors originated from a human donor who received a combined kidney and bone marrow transplant.

The chain recombines TRBV27 with TRBJ2-7, with D hard to call. The CDR3 is 14 residues long. The ends were cut back, 2 bases at V and 3 bases at J, with 11 bases in the middle. Per the germline V gene, CDR1 is MNHEY and CDR2 is SMNVEV (reference sequence). This chain's CDR3 is CASSLGSSSYEQYF. CDR3 sequence (DNA): TGTGCCAGCAGTTTAGGTTCCTCGAGCTACGAGCAGTACTTC.

The V and J genes are TRBV7-2 and TRBJ2-3, with 9 bases that match TRBD1. The length of the CDR3 is 18 residues. Trimming took 3 bases from V and 8 from J; bases not matched to a gene: 18. Looked up from germline, CDR1 is SGHTA and CDR2 is FQGNSA. Written as DNA, the CDR3 is TGTGCCAGCAGCTTTAAGAAGGGGACAGGGTTTCACATCGGTACGCAGTATTTT. It is translated as CASSFKKGTGFHIGTQYF.

J is TRBJ2-5 and V is TRBV19, with 7 bases lining up with TRBD1. The V gene end was trimmed by 6 bases and the J gene end by 5 bases; junction bases not matched to a gene: 15. The CDR3 is 16 amino acids. Per germline, CDR1 LNHDA and CDR2 SQIVND (reference sequence). The CDR3 spells CASRVYGQGDGETQYF. CDR3 nucleotides: TGTGCCAGTAGGGTGTACGGTCAGGGGGACGGCGAGACCCAGTACTTC. Full variable domain (remainder filled in from reference TRBV19 and TRBJ2-5): DGGITQSPKYLFRKEGQNVTLSCEQNLNHDAMYWYRQDPGQGLRLIYYSQIVNDFQKGDIAEGYSVSREKKESFPLTVTSAQKNPTAFYLCASRVYGQGDGETQYFGPGTRLLVL.

The rearrangement uses TRBV11-3 and TRBJ1-3, with unresolved D. The CDR3 covers 14 residues. Looked up from germline, CDR1 is SGHNT and CDR2 is YENEEA. V lost 0 bases to trimming and J lost 4 bases, with 7 bases between them. CDR3 DNA: TGTGCCAGCAGCTTAGATCATCCCGGAAACACCATATATTTT. Its protein product is CASSLDHPGNTIYF.

The J gene is TRBJ1-2, the V gene TRBV29-1, with no clear D. Germline loops: CDR1 SQVTM, CDR2 ANQGSEA. V shed 4 bases and J shed 7 bases, with 4 bases lying between them. The CDR3 is 9 amino acids. CDR3 nucleotide sequence: TGCAGCGTTGGTAGTGGCTACACCTTC. Protein product: CSVGSGYTF.

V is TRBV13 and J is TRBJ2-1; no firm D call. The CDR3 extends over 16 amino acids. Trimming removed 3 bases at V and 0 bases at J, with 12 bases between. The germline V gene encodes CDR1 PRHDT and CDR2 FYEKMQ (reference sequence). The CDR3 nucleotides read TGTGCCAGCAGCTTTCCGTCGGCGGTCTCCTACAATGAGCAGTTCTTC. Translation: CASSFPSAVSYNEQFF.

The chain recombines TRBV7-2 with TRBJ2-1; 11 bases map to TRBD2. Germline V CDR1 and CDR2: SGHTA, FQGNSA. Germline trimming cut 2 bases from V and 0 bases from J; bases unmatched to any gene: 3. The CDR3 consists of 17 residues. The CDR3 DNA reads TGTGCCAGCAGCTTAACTAGCGGGGGCCTCTCCTACAATGAGCAGTTCTTC. It yields the protein CASSLTSGGLSYNEQFF.